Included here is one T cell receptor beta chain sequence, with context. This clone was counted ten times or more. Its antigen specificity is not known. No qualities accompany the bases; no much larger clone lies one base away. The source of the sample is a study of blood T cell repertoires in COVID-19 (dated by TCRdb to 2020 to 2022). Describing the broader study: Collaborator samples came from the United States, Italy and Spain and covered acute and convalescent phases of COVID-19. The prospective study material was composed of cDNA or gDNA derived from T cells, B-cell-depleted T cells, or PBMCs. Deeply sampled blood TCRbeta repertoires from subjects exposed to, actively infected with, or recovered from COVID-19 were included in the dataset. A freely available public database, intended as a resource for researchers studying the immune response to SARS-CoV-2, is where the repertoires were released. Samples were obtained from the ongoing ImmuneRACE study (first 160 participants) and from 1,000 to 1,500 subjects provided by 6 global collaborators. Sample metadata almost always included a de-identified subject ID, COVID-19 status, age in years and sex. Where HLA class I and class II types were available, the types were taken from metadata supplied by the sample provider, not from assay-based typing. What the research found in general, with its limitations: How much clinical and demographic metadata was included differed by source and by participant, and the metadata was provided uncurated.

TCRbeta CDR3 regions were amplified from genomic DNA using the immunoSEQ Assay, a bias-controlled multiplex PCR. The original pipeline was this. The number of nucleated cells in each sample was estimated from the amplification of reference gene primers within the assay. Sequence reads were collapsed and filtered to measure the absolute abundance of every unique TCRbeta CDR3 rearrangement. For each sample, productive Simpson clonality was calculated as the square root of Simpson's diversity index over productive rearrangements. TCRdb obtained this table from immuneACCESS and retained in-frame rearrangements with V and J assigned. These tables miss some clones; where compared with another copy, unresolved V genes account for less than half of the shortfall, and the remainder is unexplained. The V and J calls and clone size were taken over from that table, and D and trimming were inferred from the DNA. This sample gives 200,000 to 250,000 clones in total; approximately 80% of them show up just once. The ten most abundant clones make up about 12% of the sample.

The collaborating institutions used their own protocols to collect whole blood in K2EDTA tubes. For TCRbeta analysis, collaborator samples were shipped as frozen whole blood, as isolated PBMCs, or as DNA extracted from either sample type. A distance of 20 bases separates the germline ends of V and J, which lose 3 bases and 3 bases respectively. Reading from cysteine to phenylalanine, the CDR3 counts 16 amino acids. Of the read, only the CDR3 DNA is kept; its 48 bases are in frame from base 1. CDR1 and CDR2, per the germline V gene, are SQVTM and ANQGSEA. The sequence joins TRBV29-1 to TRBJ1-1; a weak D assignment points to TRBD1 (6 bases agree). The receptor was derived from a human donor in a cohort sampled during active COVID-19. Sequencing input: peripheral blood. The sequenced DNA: TGCAGCGTTGAGCCAGGGGCTTTAGCTCCCGACACTGAAGCTTTCTTT. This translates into CSVEPGALAPDTEAFF. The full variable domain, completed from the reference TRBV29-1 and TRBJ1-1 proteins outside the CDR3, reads SAVISQKPSRDICQRGTSLTIQCQVDSQVTMMFWYRQQPGQSLTLIATANQGSEATYESGFVIDKFPISRPNLTFSTLTVSNMSPEDSSIYLCSVEPGALAPDTEAFFGQGTRLTVV.